Presented here are 6 T cell receptor beta chains from one specimen sequenced in a study of blood T cell repertoires in COVID-19. TCRdb's table, derived via immunoSEQ multiplex PCR, lists solely in-frame clones and lacks some. The sample contains tens of thousands of clones, approximately 85% of which appear only once. Sequencing was carried out using peripheral blood. The receptors stem from a woman older than 75 with acute or convalescent COVID-19.

This clone was seen just once. The chain combines TRBV28 with TRBJ1-1; 9 bases align to TRBD1. The CDR3 is 14 residues long. J gave up 4 bases and V 6 bases, and 6 bases lay outside the gene matches. Germline assignment: CDR1 MDHEN and CDR2 SYDVKM. The CDR3, as DNA: TGTGCCAGCAGGGGGACAGGGTCGATCACTGAAGCTTTCTTT. Translated: CASRGTGSITEAFF.

This rearrangement joins TRBV10-3 to TRBJ2-5; 8 bases agree with TRBD1. The V segment lost 6 bases and the J segment 4 bases; nucleotides outside the gene matches: 4. Germline-derived CDR1 and CDR2 are ENHRY and SYGVKD. The CDR3 is 13 residues long. Here the CDR3 DNA reads TGTGCCATCAGCTCAGGGACAGGAGAGACCCAGTACTTC. Translated, it gives CAISSGTGETQYF.

The chain uses TRBV28 and TRBJ2-5; D ambiguous. Germline assignment: CDR1 MDHEN and CDR2 SYDVKM. This CDR3 contains 13 residues. Trimming removed 5 bases at V and 1 base at J, with 8 bases between. The CDR3: CASSRHSQETQYF. The CDR3 coding sequence is TGTGCCAGCAGTCGACATAGCCAAGAGACCCAGTACTTC.

This clone was seen once. This chain links TRBV6-4 with TRBJ2-1; weak D call: TRBD2 (5 bases). Germline CDR1 MRHNA, CDR2 SNTAGT. The CDR3 length is 15 residues. V lost 4 bases and J lost 0, with 10 bases in between. DNA of the CDR3: TGTGCCAGCAGTGTAGCGCCCAGCTCCTACAATGAGCAGTTCTTC. Translating it yields CASSVAPSSYNEQFF.

V is TRBV2 and J is TRBJ2-7; D gene unclear. Trimming left V 4 bases short and J 6 bases short, with 19 bases between. Looked up from germline, CDR1 is SNHLY and CDR2 is FYNNEI. CDR3 length: 15 amino acids. The CDR3, as DNA: TGTGCCAGCAGTGGTAAGGTTTTAGAGGCTCGCGAGCAGTACTTC. It specifies CASSGKVLEAREQYF.

V usage is TRBV29-1 and J usage is TRBJ2-7; tentatively, D is TRBD2 (6 bases). The CDR3 extends over 15 amino acids. V shed 4 bases and J shed 3 bases, with 19 bases lying between them. CDR1 is SQVTM and CDR2 is ANQGSEA in the germline V gene. CDR3 in amino acids: CSVVVSGRTNYEQYF. The CDR3 region has the DNA TGCAGCGTTGTGGTATCAGGGAGGACTAACTACGAGCAGTACTTC.